This T cell receptor (beta chain) was identified in a study of blood T cell repertoires in COVID-19. On the study more broadly: Cohort 3 donors were reported recovered after two negative PCRs, clearance, or symptom resolution. Samples came from the United States, Italy and Spain, spanning acute and convalescent COVID-19. T cells, B-cell-depleted T cells, or PBMCs provided the cDNA or gDNA that served as material.

Cohort assignment relied on participant-reported clinical history. The table came from immunoSEQ multiplex PCR; TCRdb's copy has only in-frame clones and leaves some out. This table has fewer than 250,000 clones, around 90% appearing once. This clone was observed a single time. The origin of this receptor is a man aged 25-45 years in a cohort exposed to, infected with or recovered from COVID-19 (not recorded which). The sequenced sample consisted of PBMCs or T cells enriched from blood (not recorded which).

CDR3 sequence (DNA): TGTGCCAGCAGCCCACGGGACTCGGGAGGAATAGACACAGATACGCAGTATTTT. It is translated as CASSPRDSGGIDTDTQYF. This rearrangement joins TRBV13 to TRBJ2-3; 7 nucleotides align to TRBD2. The trim removed 5 bases at V and 2 bases at J, leaving 16 bases unmatched. Germline V gene data show CDR1 as PRHDT and CDR2 as FYEKMQ (reference sequence). The CDR3 length is 18 residues.